Sequencing of this T cell receptor beta chain was carried out in a study of CD8 T cells in ankylosing spondylitis. Notes on the study in general: In peripheral blood, disease-linked CD8+ clones occurred at relatively low frequencies.

With 5 bases clipped from V and 8 bases from J, the junction kept 13 bases outside the gene matches. This CDR3 has 14 amino acids. CDR1 is DFQATT, CDR2 SNEGSKA, per germline (reference sequence). It was by quantitative 5'-RACE with molecular barcodes that TCR beta libraries were made. TCRdb redid the calling of the 5' RACE reads with MiXCR, one entry per CDR3 protein. Of about 64,000 distinct CDR3 sequences in the sample, more than 5.5% are singletons; the top ten hold approximately 5%. This clonotype was found many times. The antigen remains unidentified. The V call is TRBV20-1, the J call TRBJ2-3, with TRBD2 identical over 7 bases. The sequenced sample consisted of synovial fluid, either unsorted or a sorted T cell fraction (not recorded which). The receptor was isolated from a male donor with ankylosing spondylitis. CDR3 nucleotides: TGCAGTGCTGGGGGGGGGAGGAGAGTGGGTACGCAGTATTTT. It is translated as CSAGGGRRVGTQYF.